The following is a T cell receptor beta chain sequence with its context. No antigen is known for it. This CDR3 comprises 16 residues. Trimming cost V 0 bases and J 2 bases, with 13 bases left between them. Germline CDR1 and CDR2: LGHNA and YNFKEQ. This specimen comes from a study of regulatory T cells in long-lasting Graves disease. According to the study, TCR beta libraries were built with iRepertoire HTBI primers and CDR3-region Arm-PCR. How the authors handled the data: Detected in the samples were roughly 60 TRBV and 14 TRBJ segments. Via MiXCR, TCRdb re-called the multiplex PCR reads, giving one row per CDR3 protein. These V and J calls are TCRdb output, not the study's own analysis. Of around 400,000 distinct CDR3 sequences in the sample, roughly a sixth were seen once. This sample's time point: newly diagnosed GD, antithyroid drugs for less than 3 months. PBMC RNA was the source of the TCR library.

General study results and limits: Sampling was limited to peripheral blood rather than thyroid tissue.

The rearrangement joins TRBV4-2 to TRBJ1-2; perhaps TRBD1 as D (5 bases). The sample was peripheral blood mononuclear cells (PBMCs), taken at new diagnosis, from a patient treated with antithyroid drugs. The clonotype was recovered from a female donor with Graves disease. For the CDR3, the DNA is TGTGCCAGCAGCCAAGAACTACGGGCAGGGAACTATGGCTACACCTTC. It specifies CASSQELRAGNYGYTF.